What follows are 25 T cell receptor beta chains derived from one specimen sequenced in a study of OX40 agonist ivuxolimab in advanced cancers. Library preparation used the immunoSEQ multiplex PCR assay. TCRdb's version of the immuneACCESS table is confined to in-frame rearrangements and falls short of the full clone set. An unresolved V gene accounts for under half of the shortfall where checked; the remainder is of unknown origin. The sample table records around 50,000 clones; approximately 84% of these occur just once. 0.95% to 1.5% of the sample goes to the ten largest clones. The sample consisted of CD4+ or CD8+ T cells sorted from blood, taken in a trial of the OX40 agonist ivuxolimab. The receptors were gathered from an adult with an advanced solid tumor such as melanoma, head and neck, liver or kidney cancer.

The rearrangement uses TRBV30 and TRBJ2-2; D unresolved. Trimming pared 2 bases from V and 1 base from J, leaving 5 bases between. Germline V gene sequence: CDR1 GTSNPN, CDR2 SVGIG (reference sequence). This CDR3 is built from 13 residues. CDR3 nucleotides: TGTGCCTGGAGTAGACAGAACACCGGGGAGCTGTTTTTT. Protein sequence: CAWSRQNTGELFF.

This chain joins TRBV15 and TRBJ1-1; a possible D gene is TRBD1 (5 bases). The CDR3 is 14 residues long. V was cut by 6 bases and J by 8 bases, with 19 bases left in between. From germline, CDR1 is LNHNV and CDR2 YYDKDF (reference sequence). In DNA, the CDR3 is TGTGCCACCAGACCTAAGCAGGGCCGGGGGGAAGCTTTCTTT. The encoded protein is CATRPKQGRGEAFF.

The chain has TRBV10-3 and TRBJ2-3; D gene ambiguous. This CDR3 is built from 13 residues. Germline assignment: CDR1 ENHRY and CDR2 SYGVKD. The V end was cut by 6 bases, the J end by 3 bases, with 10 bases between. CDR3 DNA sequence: TGTGCCATCAGAGATCGTGTAACAGATACGCAGTATTTT. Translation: CAIRDRVTDTQYF.

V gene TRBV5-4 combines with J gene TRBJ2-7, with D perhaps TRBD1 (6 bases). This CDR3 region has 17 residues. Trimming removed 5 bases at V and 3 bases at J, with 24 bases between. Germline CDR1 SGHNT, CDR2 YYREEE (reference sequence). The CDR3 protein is CASSSGRARDTGYEQYF. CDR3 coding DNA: TGTGCCAGCAGTTCAGGGCGAGCTAGGGACACCGGCTACGAGCAGTACTTC.

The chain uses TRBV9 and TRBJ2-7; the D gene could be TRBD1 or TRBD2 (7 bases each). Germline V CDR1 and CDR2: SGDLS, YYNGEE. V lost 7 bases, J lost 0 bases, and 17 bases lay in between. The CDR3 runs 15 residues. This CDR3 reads CASSGGVGFSYEQYF. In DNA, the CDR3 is TGTGCCAGCTCAGGGGGGGTCGGTTTCTCCTACGAGCAGTACTTC.

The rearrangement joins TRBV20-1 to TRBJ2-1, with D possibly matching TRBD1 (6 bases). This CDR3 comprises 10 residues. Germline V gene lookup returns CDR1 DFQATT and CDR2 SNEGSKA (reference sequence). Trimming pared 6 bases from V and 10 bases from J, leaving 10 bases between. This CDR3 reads CSALRGEQFF. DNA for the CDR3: TGCAGTGCCCTTAGGGGGGAGCAGTTCTTC.

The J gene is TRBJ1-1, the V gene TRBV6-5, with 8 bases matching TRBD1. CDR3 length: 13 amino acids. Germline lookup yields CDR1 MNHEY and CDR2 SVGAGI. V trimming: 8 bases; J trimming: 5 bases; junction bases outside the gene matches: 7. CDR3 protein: CASLDRGGTEAFF. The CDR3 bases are TGTGCCAGCCTAGACAGGGGAGGAACTGAAGCTTTCTTT.

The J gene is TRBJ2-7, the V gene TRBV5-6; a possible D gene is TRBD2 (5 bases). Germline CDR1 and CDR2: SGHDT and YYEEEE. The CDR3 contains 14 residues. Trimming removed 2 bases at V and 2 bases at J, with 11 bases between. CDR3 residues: CASSFRDPPYEQYF. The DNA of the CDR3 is TGTGCCAGCAGCTTCCGGGATCCACCCTACGAGCAGTACTTC.

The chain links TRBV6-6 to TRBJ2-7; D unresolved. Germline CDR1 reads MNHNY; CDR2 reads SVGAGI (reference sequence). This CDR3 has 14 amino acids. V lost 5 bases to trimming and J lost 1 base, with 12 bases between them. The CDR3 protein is CASSRTAGSYEQYF. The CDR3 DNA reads TGTGCCAGCAGTCGGACGGCCGGGTCCTACGAGCAGTACTTC.

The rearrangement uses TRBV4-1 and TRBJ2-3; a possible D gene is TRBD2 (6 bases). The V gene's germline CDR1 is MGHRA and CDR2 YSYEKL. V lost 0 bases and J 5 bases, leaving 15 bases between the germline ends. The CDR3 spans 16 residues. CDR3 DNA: TGCGCCAGCAGCCAAGATACTAGCTCCATTGGAGATACGCAGTATTTT. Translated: CASSQDTSSIGDTQYF.

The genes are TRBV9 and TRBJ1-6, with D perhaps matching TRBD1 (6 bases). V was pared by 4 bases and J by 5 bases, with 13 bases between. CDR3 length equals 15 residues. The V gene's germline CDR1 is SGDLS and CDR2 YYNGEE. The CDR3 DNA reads TGTGCCAGCAGCTCCGGACAGCTTAATAATTCACCCCTCCACTTT. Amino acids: CASSSGQLNNSPLHF.

CDR3 sequence (DNA): TGTGCCAGCACTCGACGGGACGTCAATGAGCAGTTCTTC. Encoded protein: CASTRRDVNEQFF. V is TRBV6-5 and J is TRBJ2-1; D might be TRBD1 or TRBD2, each matching 5 bases. This CDR3 is built from 13 residues. From germline, CDR1 is MNHEY and CDR2 SVGAGI. The V gene lost 7 bases and the J gene lost 6 bases, with 13 bases spanning the gap.

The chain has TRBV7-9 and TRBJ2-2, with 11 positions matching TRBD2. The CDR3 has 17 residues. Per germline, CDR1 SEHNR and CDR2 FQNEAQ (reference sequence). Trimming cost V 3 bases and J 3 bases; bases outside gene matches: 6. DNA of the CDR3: TGTGCCAGCAGCTTTACTAGCGGGAGCGTAGACACCGGGGAGCTGTTTTTT. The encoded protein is CASSFTSGSVDTGELFF.

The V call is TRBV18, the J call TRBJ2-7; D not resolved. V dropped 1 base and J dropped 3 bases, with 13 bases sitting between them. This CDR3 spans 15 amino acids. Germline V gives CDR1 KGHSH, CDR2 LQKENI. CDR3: CASSPLLIPNYEQYF. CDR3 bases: TGTGCCAGCTCACCACTCCTTATCCCCAACTACGAGCAGTACTTC.

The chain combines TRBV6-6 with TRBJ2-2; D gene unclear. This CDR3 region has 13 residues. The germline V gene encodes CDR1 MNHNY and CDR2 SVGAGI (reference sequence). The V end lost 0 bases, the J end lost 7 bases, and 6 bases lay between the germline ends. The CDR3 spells CASSYSMNGELFF. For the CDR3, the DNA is TGTGCCAGCAGTTACTCGATGAACGGGGAGCTGTTTTTT.

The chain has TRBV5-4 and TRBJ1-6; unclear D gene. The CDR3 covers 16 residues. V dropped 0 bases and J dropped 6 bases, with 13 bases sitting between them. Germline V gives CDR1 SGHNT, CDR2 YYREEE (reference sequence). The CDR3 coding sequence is TGTGCCAGCAGCTTGGCCGGGTCAGGCCTTAATTCACCCCTCCACTTT. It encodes CASSLAGSGLNSPLHF. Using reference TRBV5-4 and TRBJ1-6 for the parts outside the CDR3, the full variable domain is ETGVTQSPTHLIKTRGQQVTLRCSSQSGHNTVSWYQQALGQGPQFIFQYYREEENGRGNFPPRFSGLQFPNYSSELNVNALELDDSALYLCASSLAGSGLNSPLHFGNGTRLTVT.

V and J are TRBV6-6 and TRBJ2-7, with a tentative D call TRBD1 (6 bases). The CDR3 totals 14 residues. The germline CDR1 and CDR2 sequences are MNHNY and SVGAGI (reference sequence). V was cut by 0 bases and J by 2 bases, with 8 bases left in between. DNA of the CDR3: TGTGCCAGCAGTTACTCACCAGGGGCCTACGAGCAGTACTTC. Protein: CASSYSPGAYEQYF.

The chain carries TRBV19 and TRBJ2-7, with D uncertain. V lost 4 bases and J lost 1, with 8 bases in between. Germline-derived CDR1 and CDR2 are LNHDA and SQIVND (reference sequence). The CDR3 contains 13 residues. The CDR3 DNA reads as TGTGCCAGTAGTAGGATGGGATCCTACGAGCAGTACTTC. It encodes CASSRMGSYEQYF. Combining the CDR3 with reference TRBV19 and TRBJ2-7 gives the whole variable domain DGGITQSPKYLFRKEGQNVTLSCEQNLNHDAMYWYRQDPGQGLRLIYYSQIVNDFQKGDIAEGYSVSREKKESFPLTVTSAQKNPTAFYLCASSRMGSYEQYFGPGTRLTVT.

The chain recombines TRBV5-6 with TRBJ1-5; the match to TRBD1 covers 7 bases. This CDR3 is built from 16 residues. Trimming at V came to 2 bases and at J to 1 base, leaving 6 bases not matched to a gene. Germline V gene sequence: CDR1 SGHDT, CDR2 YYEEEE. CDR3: CASSFMGTDSNQPQHF. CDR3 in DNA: TGTGCCAGCAGCTTTATGGGGACAGACAGCAATCAGCCCCAGCATTTT.

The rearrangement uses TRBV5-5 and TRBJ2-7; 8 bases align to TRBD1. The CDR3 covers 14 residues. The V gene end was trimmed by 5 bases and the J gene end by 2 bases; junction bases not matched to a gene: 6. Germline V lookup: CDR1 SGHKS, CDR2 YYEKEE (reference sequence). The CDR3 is CASSIGTGAYEQYF. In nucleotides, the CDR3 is TGTGCCAGCAGTATAGGGACAGGAGCCTACGAGCAGTACTTC.

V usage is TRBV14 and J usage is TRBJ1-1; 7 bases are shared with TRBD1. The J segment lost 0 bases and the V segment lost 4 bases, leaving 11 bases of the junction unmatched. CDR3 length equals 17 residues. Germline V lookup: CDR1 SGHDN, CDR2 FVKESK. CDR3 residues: CASSRGLGTVMNTEAFF. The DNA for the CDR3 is TGTGCCAGCAGCCGAGGGCTCGGGACAGTTATGAACACTGAAGCTTTCTTT.

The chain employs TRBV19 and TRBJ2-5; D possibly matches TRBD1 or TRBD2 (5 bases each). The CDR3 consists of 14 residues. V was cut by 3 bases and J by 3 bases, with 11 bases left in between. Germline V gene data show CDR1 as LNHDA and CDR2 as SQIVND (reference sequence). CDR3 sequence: CASSIGMGEETQYF. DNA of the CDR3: TGTGCCAGTAGTATTGGTATGGGGGAAGAGACCCAGTACTTC.

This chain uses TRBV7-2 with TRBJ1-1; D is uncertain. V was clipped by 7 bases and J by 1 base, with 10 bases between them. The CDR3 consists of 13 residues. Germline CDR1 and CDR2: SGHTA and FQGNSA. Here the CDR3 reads CASTLEWNTEAFF. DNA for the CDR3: TGTGCCAGCACCCTGGAGTGGAACACTGAAGCTTTCTTT.

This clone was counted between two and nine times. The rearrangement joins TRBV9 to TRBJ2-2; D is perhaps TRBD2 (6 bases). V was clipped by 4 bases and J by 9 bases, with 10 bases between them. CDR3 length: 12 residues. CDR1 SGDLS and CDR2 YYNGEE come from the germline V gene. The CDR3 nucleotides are TGTGCCAGCAGCCCCCGGGAGCGGGAGCTGTTTTTT. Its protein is CASSPRERELFF.

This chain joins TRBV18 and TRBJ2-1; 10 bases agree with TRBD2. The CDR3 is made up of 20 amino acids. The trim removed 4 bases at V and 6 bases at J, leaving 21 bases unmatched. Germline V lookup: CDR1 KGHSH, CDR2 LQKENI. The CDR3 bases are TGTGCCAGCTCACTCCAATGGACTAGCGGTCCTCGCGGGGTACTCAATGAGCAGTTCTTC. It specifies CASSLQWTSGPRGVLNEQFF. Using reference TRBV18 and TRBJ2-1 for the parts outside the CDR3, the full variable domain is NAGVMQNPRHLVRRRGQEARLRCSPMKGHSHVYWYRQLPEEGLKFMVYLQKENIIDESGMPKERFSAEFPKEGPSILRIQQVVRGDSAAYFCASSLQWTSGPRGVLNEQFFGPGTRLTVL.